This T cell receptor beta chain came from a study of human T cells and chemical hapten exposure. Whole-study context: The upper back received 0.01% DPC by patch testing, with results read at 6 days.

Time point here: patch test 1, 2 weeks after DPC sensitization. Indicated treatment: therapeutic diphenylcyclopropenone sensitization with weekly scalp DPC. General study findings and limits: Each of the donors had alopecia, so their immune responses may not resemble those of healthy people.

In TCRdb, the RACE reads were re-called with MiXCR into one record per CDR3 protein. The sample records over 95,000 distinct CDR3 sequences, under 15% being singletons. The junction had 1 base not matched to a gene; V was cut back by 0 bases and J by 2 bases. The CDR3 extends over 15 amino acids. Germline lookup yields CDR1 MNHEY and CDR2 SVGEGT. This clonotype has ten or more counts. As yet, its antigen is unknown. Sequenced material: whole blood, taken in connection with sensitization to the hapten diphenylcyclopropenone (DPC). The sequence was obtained from a woman between 40 and 55 years old with alopecia areata. Some clones in this sample may be carry-over from other donors' samples. The rearrangement uses TRBV6-2 or TRBV6-3 and TRBJ2-5, with 9 bases lining up with TRBD2. CDR3 in DNA: TGTGCCAGCAGTTACTCCCTAGCGGGGCAAGAGACCCAGTACTTC. The encoded protein is CASSYSLAGQETQYF.